The 32 T cell receptor beta chains below all came from one sample that was sequenced in a study of blood T cell repertoires in COVID-19. The table came from immunoSEQ multiplex PCR; TCRdb's copy has only in-frame clones and leaves some out. Among 200,000 to 250,000 clones listed, about four fifths were seen once. The sequenced sample was peripheral blood. These receptor sequences come from a woman aged 80 or over with acute or convalescent COVID-19.

This clone was seen just once. The chain recombines TRBV27 with TRBJ1-4; D is undetermined. CDR3 length: 13 amino acids. Trimming pared 5 bases from V and 8 bases from J, leaving 12 bases between. The V gene's germline CDR1 is MNHEY and CDR2 SMNVEV (reference sequence). CDR3: CASSPSFSEKLFF. The CDR3, as DNA: TGTGCCAGCAGTCCCTCGTTCTCCGAAAAACTGTTTTTT.

The chain uses TRBV21-1 and TRBJ2-7; the D call TRBD2 from the table was never checked on the DNA. TRBV21-1 is classified as a pseudogene. This CDR3 has 13 amino acids. The CDR3 bases are TGTGCCAGCAGCTTCATGGCGGGGGGCGAGCAGTACTTC. It is translated as CASSFMAGGEQYF.

Written as DNA, the CDR3 is TGTGCCAGCAGCTCCATTACGGGAGCGGGTGAGCAGTTCTTC. Encoded protein: CASSSITGAGEQFF. The rearrangement links TRBV7-9 to TRBJ2-1; D perhaps matches TRBD2 (6 bases). Germline CDR1 SEHNR, CDR2 FQNEAQ (reference sequence). V gave up 4 bases and J gave up 9 bases, with 16 bases separating them. The CDR3 totals 14 residues.

The V call is TRBV19, the J call TRBJ2-2; 8 bases are shared with TRBD2. This CDR3 has 15 amino acids. Trimming cost V 10 bases and J 1 base; bases outside gene matches: 8. Per the germline V gene, CDR1 is LNHDA and CDR2 is SQIVND (reference sequence). CDR3 sequence (DNA): TGTGCCACCCCGGGGGGGGGCGAGAACACCGGGGAGCTGTTTTTT. Encoded protein: CATPGGGENTGELFF.

The rearrangement links TRBV5-4 to TRBJ1-3, with a possible D match to TRBD1 (6 bases). The ends were cut back, 4 bases at V and 0 bases at J, with 17 bases in the middle. Germline CDR1 and CDR2: SGHNT and YYREEE (reference sequence). This CDR3 has 17 residues. The CDR3 DNA sequence: TGTGCCAGCAGCATCTATCACCAGGGGAGCTCTGGAAACACCATATATTTT. Its protein is CASSIYHQGSSGNTIYF. The full variable domain, completed using reference TRBV5-4 and TRBJ1-3, is ETGVTQSPTHLIKTRGQQVTLRCSSQSGHNTVSWYQQALGQGPQFIFQYYREEENGRGNFPPRFSGLQFPNYSSELNVNALELDDSALYLCASSIYHQGSSGNTIYFGEGSWLTVV.

The rearrangement uses TRBV4-1 and TRBJ1-2; TRBD1 matches 9 bases. Germline CDR1 is MGHRA and CDR2 is YSYEKL. The CDR3 totals 17 residues. Germline trimming cut 4 bases from V and 2 bases from J; bases unmatched to any gene: 11. The CDR3: CASSLHPGQGLNYGYTF. CDR3 sequence (DNA): TGCGCCAGCAGCCTTCACCCGGGACAGGGTTTAAACTATGGCTACACCTTC.

The chain combines TRBV5-4 with TRBJ2-1; 11 bases are shared with TRBD1. After removal of 3 bases from V and 4 bases from J, the junction contained 3 bases not matched to a gene. In germline, CDR1 is SGHNT, CDR2 YYREEE (reference sequence). The CDR3 totals 15 residues. The CDR3 nucleotides read TGTGCCAGCAGCTCCGGGACAGGGGGTTACAATGAGCAGTTCTTC. It encodes CASSSGTGGYNEQFF. The full variable domain, completed using reference TRBV5-4 and TRBJ2-1, is ETGVTQSPTHLIKTRGQQVTLRCSSQSGHNTVSWYQQALGQGPQFIFQYYREEENGRGNFPPRFSGLQFPNYSSELNVNALELDDSALYLCASSSGTGGYNEQFFGPGTRLTVL.

The gene calls are TRBV4-2 and TRBJ2-1; D perhaps matches TRBD2 (6 bases). With 0 bases removed from V and 5 bases from J, the gap between germline ends came to 14 bases. Germline CDR1 is LGHNA and CDR2 is YNFKEQ. The CDR3 loop spans 16 amino acids. The CDR3 loop reads CASSQDPSSVHNEQFF. In DNA, the CDR3 is TGTGCCAGCAGCCAAGATCCATCTAGCGTTCACAATGAGCAGTTCTTC.

This clone was counted only a few times. This chain's CDR3 is CASSPTSMGAVGHEQYF. For the CDR3, the DNA is TGTGCCAGCTCCCCGACTAGCATGGGGGCGGTTGGGCACGAGCAGTACTTC. The chain recombines TRBV18 with TRBJ2-7; a possible D gene is TRBD2 (7 bases). Per germline, CDR1 KGHSH and CDR2 LQKENI. V was cut by 6 bases and J by 5 bases, with 26 bases left in between. This CDR3 region has 17 residues.

V usage is TRBV27 and J usage is TRBJ1-4, with no clear D. V was shortened by 3 bases and J by 7 bases, with 6 bases between the two germline ends. Germline V gene sequence: CDR1 MNHEY, CDR2 SMNVEV (reference sequence). This CDR3 contains 12 residues. The CDR3: CASSFIGEKLFF. The CDR3 bases are TGTGCCAGCAGTTTTATCGGTGAAAAACTGTTTTTT.

The chain recombines TRBV19 with TRBJ1-5; D uncertain. Germline V gives CDR1 LNHDA, CDR2 SQIVND (reference sequence). The CDR3 runs 13 residues. With 5 bases removed from V and 1 base from J, the gap between germline ends came to 6 bases. Written as DNA, the CDR3 is TGTGCCAGTAGTTATCCCAGCAATCAGCCCCAGCATTTT. Protein sequence: CASSYPSNQPQHF.

The V gene is TRBV11-2, the J gene TRBJ1-1; D might be TRBD1 (6 bases). The V end lost 6 bases, the J end lost 1 base, and 18 bases lay between the germline ends. This CDR3 is 16 amino acids long. Germline-derived CDR1 and CDR2 are SGHAT and FQNNGV. The CDR3 nucleotides are TGTGCCAGCAGTTCTTTTGGACAGACCGGGAACACTGAAGCTTTCTTT. Its translation: CASSSFGQTGNTEAFF.

The chain has TRBV10-3 and TRBJ2-4, with TRBD1 identical over 7 bases. CDR3 length: 13 residues. CDR1 is ENHRY, CDR2 SYGVKD, per germline. Trimming removed 2 bases from V and 8 bases from J; junction bases left unmatched: 3. As DNA, the CDR3 is TGTGCCATCAGTGAGCGGCAGGGGGACATTCAGTACTTC. Translated: CAISERQGDIQYF.

The chain recombines TRBV5-1 with TRBJ2-7; 7 bases are a match to TRBD1. V was pared by 5 bases and J by 2 bases, with 7 bases of the junction left unmatched. Germline CDR1 reads SGHRS; CDR2 reads YFSETQ. The CDR3 loop spans 14 amino acids. The CDR3 bases are TGCGCCAGCAGGATCCTGGGACAGCCCTACGAGCAGTACTTC. Translation: CASRILGQPYEQYF.

The chain combines TRBV19 with TRBJ1-3, with a possible D match to TRBD1 (6 bases). The CDR3 is 15 amino acids. Germline V lookup: CDR1 LNHDA, CDR2 SQIVND (reference sequence). V shed 2 bases and J shed 2 bases, with 10 bases lying between them. CDR3 residues: CASSIRQGTGNTIYF. Here the CDR3 DNA reads TGTGCCAGTAGTATACGGCAGGGGACTGGAAACACCATATATTTT.

The CDR3, as DNA: TGTGCCAGCAGTTACTCGGTGTCCGGGTCGAAGAACACCGGGGAGCTGTTTTTT. Its protein product is CASSYSVSGSKNTGELFF. The chain uses TRBV6-2 or TRBV6-3 and TRBJ2-2; D gene uncertain. V lost 0 bases and J 1 base, leaving 15 bases between the germline ends. CDR1 MNHEY and CDR2 SVGEGT come from the germline V gene. This CDR3 spans 18 amino acids.

The chain has TRBV7-3 and TRBJ2-1; the D gene is possibly TRBD1 (6 bases). Trimming removed 6 bases at V and 7 bases at J, with 10 bases between. The CDR3 is 12 amino acids. The germline CDR1 and CDR2 sequences are SGHTA and FQGTGA. CDR3 in DNA: TGTGCCAGCAGTATAGGGGGAAATGAGCAGTTCTTC. It yields the protein CASSIGGNEQFF.

The chain is built from TRBV18 and TRBJ2-3; TRBD1 agrees at 7 bases. Germline assignment: CDR1 KGHSH and CDR2 LQKENI. After removal of 4 bases from V and 2 bases from J, the junction contained 3 bases not matched to a gene. The CDR3 loop spans 14 amino acids. The CDR3 nucleotides are TGTGCCAGCTCACGAGGACAGGACACAGATACGCAGTATTTT. This gives the protein CASSRGQDTDTQYF.

V and J are TRBV19 and TRBJ2-5, with 8 nucleotides matching TRBD2. V shed 5 bases, J shed 3 bases, and the junction held 8 bases outside the gene matches. CDR1 is LNHDA and CDR2 is SQIVND in the germline V gene (reference sequence). The CDR3 spans 15 residues. The CDR3 is CASSPTSGSKETQYF. The CDR3 nucleotides are TGTGCCAGTAGTCCAACCAGCGGGAGTAAAGAGACCCAGTACTTC.

The V gene is TRBV6-5, the J gene TRBJ1-2, with D uncertain. The V end lost 6 bases, the J end lost 4 bases, and 18 bases lay between the germline ends. Germline-derived CDR1 and CDR2 are MNHEY and SVGAGI. The CDR3 runs 15 residues. The DNA of the CDR3 is TGTGCCAGCAGCCTTGCGGGCGATAACTTCTATGGCTACACCTTC. This codes for CASSLAGDNFYGYTF.

The J gene is TRBJ2-7, the V gene TRBV10-3; TRBD1 agrees at 8 bases. This CDR3 region has 12 residues. Germline values: CDR1 ENHRY, CDR2 SYGVKD. Trimming took 9 bases from V and 4 from J; bases not matched to a gene: 5. The chain's CDR3 is CAMGRQGYEQYF. CDR3 coding DNA: TGTGCCATGGGGCGACAGGGGTACGAGCAGTACTTC.

The J gene is TRBJ2-7, the V gene TRBV5-1; D uncertain. Trimming stripped 2 bases from V and 2 bases from J, with 8 bases between. Germline V CDR1 and CDR2: SGHRS, YFSETQ. CDR3 length: 13 amino acids. The CDR3 loop is CASSFSRPYEQYF. CDR3 nucleotide sequence: TGCGCCAGCAGCTTTAGCCGTCCCTACGAGCAGTACTTC.

The chain uses TRBV12-3 or TRBV12-4 and TRBJ1-1; D is perhaps TRBD1 (5 bases). This CDR3 spans 12 amino acids. Trimming removed 5 bases at V and 11 bases at J, with 15 bases between. DNA for the CDR3: TGTGCCAGCAGTCTTGGTCTAAAGGGGGCTTTCTTT. It specifies CASSLGLKGAFF.

The chain links TRBV18 to TRBJ1-6, with TRBD1 identical over 8 bases. Losses at the gene ends were 0 bases for V and 0 bases for J; bases not matched to a gene: 13. The CDR3 loop spans 21 amino acids. Germline CDR1 KGHSH, CDR2 LQKENI. The CDR3 reads CASSPPTTGTGLSSYNSPLHF. In nucleotides, the CDR3 is TGTGCCAGCTCACCACCGACGACAGGGACAGGACTAAGCTCCTATAATTCACCCCTCCACTTT.

The chain uses TRBV5-1 and TRBJ1-2; TRBD1 matches at 9 bases. The junction had 10 bases not matched to a gene; V was cut back by 5 bases and J by 8 bases. Per the germline V gene, CDR1 is SGHRS and CDR2 is YFSETQ. The CDR3 is 14 residues long. The CDR3 is CASSPGQGVGGYTF. The CDR3 bases are TGCGCCAGCAGTCCGGGACAGGGAGTGGGGGGCTACACCTTC.

The V call is TRBV19, the J call TRBJ1-5, with D uncertain. Germline-derived CDR1 and CDR2 are LNHDA and SQIVND (reference sequence). Trimming removed 6 bases from V and 4 bases from J, with 13 bases in between. The CDR3 runs 14 residues. The CDR3 region is CASRLSGRNQPQHF. The CDR3, as DNA: TGTGCCAGTAGACTCAGCGGCAGGAATCAGCCCCAGCATTTT.

The CDR3 region has the DNA TGCGCCAGCAGCCGAGGTACCGGGACAGGGAATTCACCCCTCCACTTT. Its protein product is CASSRGTGTGNSPLHF. The chain combines TRBV5-1 with TRBJ1-6; 9 nucleotides agree with TRBD1. The trim removed 4 bases at V and 7 bases at J, leaving 9 bases unmatched. The CDR3 spans 16 residues. The germline CDR1 and CDR2 sequences are SGHRS and YFSETQ.

The CDR3 reads CASSTGAQTYEQYF. The CDR3 DNA reads TGTGCCAGCAGCACAGGGGCGCAGACCTACGAGCAGTACTTC. The chain has TRBV7-2 and TRBJ2-7, with 7 nucleotides matching TRBD1. This CDR3 has 14 residues. V shed 5 bases and J 2 bases; nucleotides not matched to a gene: 6. Per germline, CDR1 SGHTA and CDR2 FQGNSA. Complete variable domain (other parts from reference TRBV7-2 and TRBJ2-7): GAGVSQSPSNKVTEKGKDVELRCDPISGHTALYWYRQSLGQGLEFLIYFQGNSAPDKSGLPSDRFSAERTGGSVSTLTIQRTQQEDSAVYLCASSTGAQTYEQYFGPGTRLTVT.

The gene calls are TRBV5-1 and TRBJ1-6, with TRBD1 matching over 8 bases. The CDR3 has 14 residues. Germline V CDR1 and CDR2: SGHRS, YFSETQ. The V segment lost 0 bases and the J segment 12 bases; nucleotides outside the gene matches: 5. The CDR3 sequence is CASSLGSGGQPLHF. CDR3 nucleotide sequence: TGCGCCAGCAGCTTGGGCTCAGGGGGCCAACCCCTCCACTTT.

The rearrangement links TRBV3-1 (or the pseudogene TRBV3-2) to TRBJ1-3; D may be TRBD1 (5 bases). V was pared by 5 bases and J by 0 bases, with 11 bases between. The CDR3 covers 15 residues. Per germline, CDR1 LGHDT and CDR2 YNNKEL (reference sequence). This CDR3 reads CASSYGQNSGNTIYF. CDR3 bases: TGTGCCAGCAGCTACGGACAAAACTCTGGAAACACCATATATTTT.

This chain joins TRBV6-4 and TRBJ1-1, with D possibly being TRBD1 (6 bases). CDR1 and CDR2 (germline): MRHNA, SNTAGT. Deletions cut 5 bases from V and 2 bases from J, with 9 bases between. CDR3 length: 13 residues. The CDR3: CASSHRENTEAFF. Written as DNA, the CDR3 is TGTGCCAGCAGTCACAGGGAAAACACTGAAGCTTTCTTT.

The V gene is TRBV5-5, the J gene TRBJ2-6, with 9 bases that match TRBD1. CDR3 size: 17 residues. The V gene's germline CDR1 is SGHKS and CDR2 YYEKEE (reference sequence). With 7 bases clipped from V and 4 bases from J, the junction kept 12 bases outside the gene matches. CDR3 in amino acids: CASHGQGLFLGANVLTF. The CDR3 DNA sequence: TGTGCCAGCCACGGACAGGGGCTCTTTCTAGGGGCCAACGTCCTGACTTTC. Based on the CDR3 plus reference TRBV5-5 and TRBJ2-6, the full variable domain is DAGVTQSPTHLIKTRGQQVTLRCSPISGHKSVSWYQQVLGQGPQFIFQYYEKEERGRGNFPDRFSARQFPNYSSELNVNALLLGDSALYLCASHGQGLFLGANVLTFGAGSRLTVL.